The following is a T cell receptor beta chain sequence with its context. This sample is part of a study of blood T cell repertoires in COVID-19. Whole-study context: The samples span acute and convalescent COVID-19 from the United States, Italy and Spain. PBMCs, B-cell-depleted T cells, or T cells were the source of the cDNA or gDNA that made up the material.

Per the authors' pipeline: Amplifying reference gene primers gave estimates of nucleated cell counts. Libraries were prepared by immunoSEQ multiplex PCR; TCRdb keeps only in-frame clonotypes and omits some of them. For V, J and clone size, that table is used; D and trimming come from the DNA. The table shows roughly 40,000 clones, with about 85% occurring only once. With V trimmed by 4 bases and J by 3 bases, 7 bases remained unmatched. The CDR3 is 15 amino acids. Germline assignment: CDR1 MNHEY and CDR2 SMNVEV (reference sequence). The chain couples TRBV27 to TRBJ2-7; 9 positions match TRBD1. The sequenced sample consisted of peripheral blood. This TCR came from a human donor in a cohort sampled during active COVID-19. CDR3 region: CASSSLTGGIYEQYF. In DNA form, the CDR3 reads TGTGCCAGCAGTTCACTCACAGGGGGCATCTACGAGCAGTACTTC.